Below, one T cell receptor (beta chain) is given with its context. Its specificity is not known. This record belongs to a study of T cell responses to AZD1222 COVID-19 vaccine. Study outcomes and limitations: Repertoires were obtained solely post-peak T cell response.

This table comes from immunoSEQ multiplex PCR, and its TCRdb copy is limited to in-frame clones, with some not included. The repertoire holds over 100,000 clones, approximately 89% seen once, with 4.5% in the top ten. The sequence was obtained from an adult in good health. The source material was peripheral blood, sampled on day 0 of AZD1222 vaccination.

This chain's CDR3 is CASSEGQQNTEAFF. The CDR3 nucleotides read TGTGCCAGCAGTGAGGGACAGCAGAACACTGAAGCTTTCTTT. The chain uses TRBV6-1 and TRBJ1-1; 7 positions agree with TRBD1. This CDR3 is 14 amino acids long. The germline gives CDR1 MNHNS, CDR2 SASEGT. After removal of 3 bases from V and 1 base from J, the junction contained 2 bases not matched to a gene.